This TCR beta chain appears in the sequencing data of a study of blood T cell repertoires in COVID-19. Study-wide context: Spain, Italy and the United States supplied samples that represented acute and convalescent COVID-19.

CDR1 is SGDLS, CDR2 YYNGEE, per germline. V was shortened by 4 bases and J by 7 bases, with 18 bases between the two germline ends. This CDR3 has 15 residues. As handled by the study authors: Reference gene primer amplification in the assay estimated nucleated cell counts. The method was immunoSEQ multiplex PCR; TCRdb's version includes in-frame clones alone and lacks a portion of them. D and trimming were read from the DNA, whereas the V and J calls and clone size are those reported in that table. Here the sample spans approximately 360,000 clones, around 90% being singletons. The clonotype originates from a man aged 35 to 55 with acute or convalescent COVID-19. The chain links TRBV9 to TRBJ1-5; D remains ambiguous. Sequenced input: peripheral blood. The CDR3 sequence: CASSPVGLEDQPQHF. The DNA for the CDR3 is TGTGCCAGCAGCCCGGTCGGATTGGAGGACCAGCCCCAGCATTTT.